This T cell receptor beta chain was retrieved from a study of blood T cell repertoires in COVID-19. The CDR3 runs to 14 residues. V lost 8 bases to trimming and J lost 0 bases; unmatched junction nucleotides: 6. Germline values: CDR1 MNHEY, CDR2 SMNVEV (reference sequence). TCRdb's copy holds only in-frame clones and misses some; the assay was immunoSEQ multiplex PCR. The table lists about 140,000 clones, approximately 80% of them singletons. This sequence was found in a woman aged 45-65 years with acute or convalescent COVID-19. The gene calls are TRBV27 and TRBJ2-7, with 8 bases identical to TRBD1. Source material: peripheral blood. The CDR3 region is CASVHRGSSYEQYF. CDR3 DNA sequence: TGTGCCAGCGTTCACAGGGGGTCCTCCTACGAGCAGTACTTC.